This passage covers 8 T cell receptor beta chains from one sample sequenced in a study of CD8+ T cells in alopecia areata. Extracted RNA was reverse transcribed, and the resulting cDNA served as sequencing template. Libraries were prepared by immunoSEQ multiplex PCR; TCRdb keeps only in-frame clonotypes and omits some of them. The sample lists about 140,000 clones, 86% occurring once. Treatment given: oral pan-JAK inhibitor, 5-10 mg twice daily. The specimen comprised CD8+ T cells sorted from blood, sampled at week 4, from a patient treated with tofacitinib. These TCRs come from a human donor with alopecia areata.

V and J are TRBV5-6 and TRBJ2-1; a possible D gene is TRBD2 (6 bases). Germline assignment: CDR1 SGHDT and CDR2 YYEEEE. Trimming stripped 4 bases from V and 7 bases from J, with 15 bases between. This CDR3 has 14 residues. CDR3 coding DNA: TGTGCCAGCAGCCCGGACTATAATCAAAATGAGCAGTTCTTC. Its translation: CASSPDYNQNEQFF.

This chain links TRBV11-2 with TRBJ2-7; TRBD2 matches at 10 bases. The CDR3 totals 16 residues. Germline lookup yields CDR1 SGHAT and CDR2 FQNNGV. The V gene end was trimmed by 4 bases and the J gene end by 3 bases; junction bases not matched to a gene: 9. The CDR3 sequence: CASSYVTSGAYYEQYF. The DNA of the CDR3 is TGTGCCAGCAGCTATGTCACTAGCGGGGCTTACTACGAGCAGTACTTC.

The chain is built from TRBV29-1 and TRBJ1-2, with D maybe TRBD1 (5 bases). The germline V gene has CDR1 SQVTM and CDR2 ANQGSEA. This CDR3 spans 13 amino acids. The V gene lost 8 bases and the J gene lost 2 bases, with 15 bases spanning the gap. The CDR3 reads CSIESRGNYGYTF. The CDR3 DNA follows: TGCAGCATCGAGAGTCGGGGCAACTATGGCTACACCTTC. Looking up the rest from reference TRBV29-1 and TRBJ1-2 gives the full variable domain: SAVISQKPSRDICQRGTSLTIQCQVDSQVTMMFWYRQQPGQSLTLIATANQGSEATYESGFVIDKFPISRPNLTFSTLTVSNMSPEDSSIYLCSIESRGNYGYTFGSGTRLTVV.

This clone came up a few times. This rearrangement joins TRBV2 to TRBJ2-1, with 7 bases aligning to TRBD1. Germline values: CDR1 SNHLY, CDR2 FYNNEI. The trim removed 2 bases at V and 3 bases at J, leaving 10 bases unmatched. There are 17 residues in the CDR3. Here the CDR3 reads CASSEQSEQGLYNEQFF. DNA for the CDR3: TGTGCCAGCAGTGAACAAAGTGAACAGGGGCTCTACAATGAGCAGTTCTTC.

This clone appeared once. CDR3 protein: CSVEMDWPGYEQYF. CDR3 nucleotides: TGCAGCGTTGAAATGGACTGGCCAGGGTACGAGCAGTACTTC. The V and J genes are TRBV29-1 and TRBJ2-7, with D perhaps being TRBD1 or TRBD2 (5 bases each). V lost 2 bases and J 4 bases, leaving 15 bases between the germline ends. CDR3 size: 14 residues. Germline V gene data show CDR1 as SQVTM and CDR2 as ANQGSEA.

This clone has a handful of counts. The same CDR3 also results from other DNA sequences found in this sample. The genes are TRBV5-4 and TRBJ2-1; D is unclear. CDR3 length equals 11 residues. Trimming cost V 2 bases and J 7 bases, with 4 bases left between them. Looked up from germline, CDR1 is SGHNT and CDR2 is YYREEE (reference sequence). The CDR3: CASSLGNEQFF. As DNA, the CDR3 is TGTGCCAGCAGCTTAGGGAATGAGCAGTTCTTC.

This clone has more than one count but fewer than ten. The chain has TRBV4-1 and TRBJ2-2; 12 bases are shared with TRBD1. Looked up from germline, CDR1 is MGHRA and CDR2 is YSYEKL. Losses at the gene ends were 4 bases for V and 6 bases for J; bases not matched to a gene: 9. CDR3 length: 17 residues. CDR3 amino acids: CASSPRWDRGQSGELFF. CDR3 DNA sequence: TGCGCCAGCAGCCCCCGGTGGGACAGGGGGCAATCCGGGGAGCTGTTTTTT.

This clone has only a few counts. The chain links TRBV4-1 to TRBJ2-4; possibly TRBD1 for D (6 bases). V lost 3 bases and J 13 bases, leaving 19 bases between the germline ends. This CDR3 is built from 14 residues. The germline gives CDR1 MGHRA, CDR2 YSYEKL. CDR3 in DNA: TGCGCCAGCAGCCAGATCAATGATCGCGGACAGCAGTACTTC. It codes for CASSQINDRGQQYF.